These T cell receptor beta chains were read from a single sample in a study of T cell changes during pregnancy in multiple sclerosis. Profiling relied on immunoSEQ multiplex PCR, and the TCRdb table lists in-frame clones only, not all of them. This sample has roughly 73,000 clones; roughly nine tenths occur once, and the top ten carry roughly 2%. The sequencing used peripheral blood, collected in the second trimester of pregnancy. The receptor set was obtained from a female donor in good health, enrolled as a control in a pregnancy study. Both conserved end residues are part of each CDR3. A D gene is named only where the DNA matches it firmly. Size is omitted from some rows. Given values are once, few, many or a class for expanded clones.

clone size	J gene	V gene	CDR3 length	D gene	CDR3 protein	CDR3 DNA
.	TRBJ1-1	TRBV4-2	17	.	CASSRLGALTPNTEAFF	TGTGCCAGCAGCCGCCTGGGGGCCCTCACTCCCAACACTGAAGCTTTCTTT
.	TRBJ1-2	TRBV30	13	.	CASTTGNNYGYTF	TGTGCCTCGACCACAGGGAATAACTATGGCTACACCTTC
.	TRBJ2-7	TRBV5-1	15	.	CASREGHRGPYEQYF	TGCGCCAGCAGAGAGGGACACCGAGGACCTTACGAGCAGTACTTC
.	TRBJ2-2	TRBV2	13	.	CASRLTAAGELFF	TGTGCCAGCAGACTAACTGCAGCCGGGGAGCTGTTTTTT
.	TRBJ1-3	TRBV15	14	.	CATSMQFSGNTIYF	TGTGCCACCAGCATGCAGTTCTCTGGAAACACCATATATTTT
.	TRBJ1-6	TRBV30	15	.	CAWRGQGTHNSPLHF	TGTGCCTGGAGAGGGCAGGGGACACATAATTCACCCCTCCACTTT
once	TRBJ1-5	TRBV7-2	15	.	CASSLSRFGNQPQHF	TGTGCCAGCAGCTTATCGAGGTTTGGCAATCAGCCCCAGCATTTT
.	TRBJ1-4	TRBV28	16	TRBD1	CASSFRGTATNEKLFF	TGTGCCAGCAGTTTCAGGGGGACCGCAACTAATGAAAAACTGTTTTTT
.	TRBJ1-2	TRBV4-3	15	.	CASSQEWAGVGGYTF	TGCGCCAGCAGCCAAGAATGGGCAGGGGTTGGGGGCTACACCTTC
.	TRBJ1-2	TRBV28	11	TRBD1	CALRGEYGYTF	TGTGCCCTCAGGGGGGAGTATGGCTACACCTTC
.	TRBJ2-7	TRBV19	15	TRBD1	CASSIRTGMADEQYF	TGTGCCAGTAGTATTCGGACAGGAATGGCTGACGAGCAGTACTTC
.	TRBJ1-5	TRBV7-9	17	TRBD1	CASSLDPHNRGDQPQHF	TGTGCCAGCAGCTTAGACCCACACAACAGGGGAGATCAGCCCCAGCATTTT
.	TRBJ2-7	TRBV7-2	14	.	CASSLPGFSYEQYF	TGTGCCAGCAGTTTACCGGGTTTTTCCTACGAGCAGTACTTC
.	TRBJ2-7	TRBV5-5	13	.	CASSLEGYYEQYF	TGTGCCAGCAGCTTGGAGGGGTACTACGAGCAGTACTTC
.	TRBJ2-1	TRBV7-2	17	TRBD2	CASSLVSSGFYYNEQFF	TGTGCCAGCAGCTTAGTGTCTAGCGGTTTTTATTACAATGAGCAGTTCTTC
few	TRBJ2-7	TRBV4-3	14	.	CASSPRDRAYEQYF	TGCGCCAGCAGCCCGCGGGACAGAGCCTACGAGCAGTACTTC
.	TRBJ2-5	TRBV5-4	14	TRBD1	CASSPWTGQETQYF	TGTGCCAGCAGTCCTTGGACAGGGCAAGAGACCCAGTACTTC
.	TRBJ1-1	TRBV5-1	15	TRBD1	CASSLARQGVTEAFF	TGCGCCAGCAGCTTGGCACGACAGGGAGTCACTGAAGCTTTCTTT
.	TRBJ2-5	TRBV18	15	TRBD2	CASSPVLAGAETQYF	TGTGCCAGCTCACCAGTCCTAGCGGGGGCGGAGACCCAGTACTTC
.	TRBJ2-7	TRBV7-2	14	.	CASSHRDTSYEQYF	TGTGCCAGCAGCCACCGGGACACCTCCTACGAGCAGTACTTC
.	TRBJ2-1	TRBV7-9	16	.	CASSEMDRLSYNEQFF	TGTGCCAGCAGCGAGATGGACAGATTATCCTACAATGAGCAGTTCTTC
.	TRBJ2-7	TRBV2	11	.	CASSWSYEQYF	TGTGCCAGCAGTTGGAGCTACGAGCAGTACTTC
.	TRBJ2-3	TRBV18	12	.	CASSPGGDTQYF	TGTGCCAGCTCACCGGGGGGAGATACGCAGTATTTT
.	TRBJ1-1	TRBV19	13	.	CASNEGGGTEAFF	TGTGCCAGTAACGAAGGCGGAGGCACTGAAGCTTTCTTT
.	TRBJ1-2	TRBV10-2	14	TRBD1	CASSKQGAGDGYTF	TGCGCCAGCAGTAAACAGGGGGCGGGTGATGGCTACACCTTC
.	TRBJ2-7	TRBV29-1	13	.	CSTLGDNNYEQYF	TGCAGCACCCTCGGGGACAACAACTACGAGCAGTACTTC
.	TRBJ1-1	TRBV7-9	13	.	CASSTSENTEAFF	TGTGCCAGCAGCACCAGCGAGAACACTGAAGCTTTCTTT
.	TRBJ2-1	TRBV5-4	16	TRBD1	CASSETGGRSYNEQFF	TGTGCCAGCAGCGAAACAGGGGGCCGCTCCTACAATGAGCAGTTCTTC
.	TRBJ1-2	TRBV7-8	15	TRBD1	CASSSRQGNNYGYTF	TGTGCCAGCAGCTCAAGACAGGGAAATAACTATGGCTACACCTTC
few	TRBJ2-3	TRBV29-1	14	.	CSVGGQRSTDTQYF	TGCAGCGTTGGAGGGCAGAGGAGCACAGATACGCAGTATTTT
.	TRBJ1-1	TRBV7-9	14	.	CASSSPRFDTEAFF	TGTGCCAGCAGCTCCCCCCGTTTCGACACTGAAGCTTTCTTT
.	TRBJ2-3	TRBV10-2	14	TRBD2	CASRPGGRGDTQYF	TGCGCCAGCAGGCCGGGGGGGCGGGGTGATACGCAGTATTTT
.	TRBJ1-4	TRBV9	14	.	CASSGGALKEKLFF	TGTGCCAGCAGCGGTGGGGCCCTAAAAGAAAAACTGTTTTTT